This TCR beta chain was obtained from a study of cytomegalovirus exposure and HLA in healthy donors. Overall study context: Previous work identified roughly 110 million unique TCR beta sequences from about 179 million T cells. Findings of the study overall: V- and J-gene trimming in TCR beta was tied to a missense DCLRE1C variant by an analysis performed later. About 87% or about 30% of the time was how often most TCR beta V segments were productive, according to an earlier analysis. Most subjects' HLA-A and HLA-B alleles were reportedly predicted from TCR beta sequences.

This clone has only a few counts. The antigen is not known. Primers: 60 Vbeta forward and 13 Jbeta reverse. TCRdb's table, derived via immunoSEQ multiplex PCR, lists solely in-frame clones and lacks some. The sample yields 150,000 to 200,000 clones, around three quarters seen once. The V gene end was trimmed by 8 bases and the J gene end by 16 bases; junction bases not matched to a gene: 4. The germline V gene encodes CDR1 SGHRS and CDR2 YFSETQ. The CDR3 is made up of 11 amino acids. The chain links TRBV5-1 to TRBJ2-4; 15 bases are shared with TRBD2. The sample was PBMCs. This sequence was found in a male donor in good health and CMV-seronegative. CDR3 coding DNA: TGCGCCAGGGGACTAGCGGGAGGTAAATACTTC. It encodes CARGLAGGKYF.